This is a list of T cell receptor beta chains from one sample in a study of blood T cell repertoires in COVID-19. Clones were sequenced by immunoSEQ multiplex PCR, and TCRdb holds only the in-frame ones, with some missing. The profile shows 100,000 to 150,000 clones, more than 60% of them singletons. Source material: peripheral blood. All receptors come from a woman between 65 and 79 years old with acute or convalescent COVID-19. Both conserved end residues are part of each CDR3. A D gene is named only where the DNA matches it firmly. For some rows the clone size is stated as once, few or many, or as a class when expanded; others skip it.

clone_size d_call j_call cdr3_length v_call cdr3_nt cdr3_aa
- - TRBJ2-7 16 TRBV6-5 TGTGCCAGCAGTTACTCGGCCGGGACTTCAGCCTACGAGCAGTACTTC CASSYSAGTSAYEQYF
- - TRBJ1-2 13 TRBV12-5 TGTGCTAGTGGCCACGAGGAGGGGTATGGCTACACCTTC CASGHEEGYGYTF
- TRBD1 TRBJ2-7 15 TRBV18 TGTGCCAGCTCACCCCCGGGACAGGGCTCCTACGAGCAGTACTTC CASSPPGQGSYEQYF
- TRBD2 TRBJ2-5 15 TRBV11-3 TGTGCCAGCAGCTTGGGAGCGGGAGAAAAAGAGACCCAGTACTTC CASSLGAGEKETQYF
- TRBD1 TRBJ1-2 15 TRBV6-5 TGTGCCAGCAGTTCGTCAGGGGGCATTAACTATGGCTACACCTTC CASSSSGGINYGYTF
few TRBD1 TRBJ2-7 15 TRBV5-8 TGTGCCAGCAGCGCGGGACAGGGGCTAACCTACGAGCAGTACTTC CASSAGQGLTYEQYF
- - TRBJ1-2 15 TRBV7-9 TGTGCCAGCAGCTTAATAGCAGGGGCTAACTATGGCTACACCTTC CASSLIAGANYGYTF
- - TRBJ1-1 14 TRBV7-9 TGTGCCAGCAGCTTAGGTGTGTCTGGGAGGAGAGCTTTCTTT CASSLGVSGRRAFF
- TRBD2 TRBJ2-3 15 TRBV10-2 TGCGCCAGCAGTGAGCAGGCGGGAGGGTCAGATACGCAGTATTTT CASSEQAGGSDTQYF
- - TRBJ1-6 14 TRBV6-5 TGTGCCAGCAGTATACAGGGTCTGGGTTCACCCCTCCACTTT CASSIQGLGSPLHF
few - TRBJ2-7 13 TRBV6-5 TGTGCCAGCAGTTCCACAGGGTTTGGGGAGCAGTACTTC CASSSTGFGEQYF
- TRBD2 TRBJ2-7 14 TRBV6-1 TGTGCCAGCAGTGAAACTAGCGGGGGGTACGAGCAGTACTTC CASSETSGGYEQYF
- - TRBJ1-2 12 TRBV6-5 TGTGCCAGCAAAGGGGGGGACTATGGCTACACCTTC CASKGGDYGYTF
- TRBD1 TRBJ2-5 15 TRBV5-5 TGTGCCAGCAGCTTCCAGGGGGCCTACCAAGAGACCCAGTACTTC CASSFQGAYQETQYF
- TRBD2 TRBJ2-3 14 TRBV19 TGTGCCAGTAGTCGAGACGGGGGGACAGATACGCAGTATTTT CASSRDGGTDTQYF
- - TRBJ2-7 11 TRBV11-2 TGTGCCAGCAGCCTAACAGGCGAGCAGTACTTC CASSLTGEQYF
few TRBD1 TRBJ2-2 15 TRBV3-1/TRBV3-2 TGTGCCAGCAGCCCCGGGACAGGCAACACCGGGGAGCTGTTTTTT CASSPGTGNTGELFF
- - TRBJ2-7 13 TRBV11-3 TGTGCCAGCAGCTTGGGGCCAGGTAGTGAGCAGTACTTC CASSLGPGSEQYF
- TRBD2 TRBJ2-3 16 TRBV5-5 TGTGCCAGCACCTTACGACTAGCGGGGAGCACAGATACGCAGTATTTT CASTLRLAGSTDTQYF
- - TRBJ1-3 15 TRBV6-5 TGTGCCAGCAGTTTTGACAGCGTCTCTGGAAACACCATATATTTT CASSFDSVSGNTIYF
- TRBD1 TRBJ1-6 15 TRBV5-1 TGCGCCAGCAGTCAGAGCGGGACAGGGGATTCACCCCTCCACTTT CASSQSGTGDSPLHF
few TRBD1 TRBJ1-5 16 TRBV19 TGTGCCAGTAGTATGAGGCAGGGGGCGAGGGGTCAGCCCCAGCATTTT CASSMRQGARGQPQHF
once - TRBJ1-2 12 TRBV27 TGTGCCAGCAGTTTTAGGGGCTATGGCTACACCTTC CASSFRGYGYTF
- TRBD2 TRBJ2-3 14 TRBV11-3 TGTGCCAGCAGCTTAGGACTAGCCACAGATACGCAGTATTTT CASSLGLATDTQYF
- - TRBJ2-2 13 TRBV7-9 TGTGCCAGCAGCCTAGGCGCGGCCGGGGAGCTGTTTTTT CASSLGAAGELFF
- - TRBJ1-1 15 TRBV6-2/TRBV6-3 TGTGCCAGCAGTTACCCCCAGGGCGCGAACACTGAAGCTTTCTTT CASSYPQGANTEAFF
- TRBD2 TRBJ2-1 15 TRBV5-5 TGTGCCAGCAGCTCGGTAGCGGGAGCAACCAATGAGCAGTTCTTC CASSSVAGATNEQFF
- TRBD2 TRBJ2-7 15 TRBV5-4 TGTGCCAGCAGCTTAGAGGCTAGCGGTCGCTACGAGCAGTACTTC CASSLEASGRYEQYF
- - TRBJ1-2 13 TRBV7-2 TGTGCCAGCAGCTCTCAGGGGAACTATGGCTACACCTTC CASSSQGNYGYTF
- - TRBJ1-2 14 TRBV18 TGTGCCAGCTCCCAAAGGGAGGGTGACTATGGCTACACCTTC CASSQREGDYGYTF
- - TRBJ2-5 14 TRBV28 TGTGCCAGCAGTTCCCCCAGGGTCGCTGAGACCCAGTACTTC CASSSPRVAETQYF
- TRBD2 TRBJ2-3 16 TRBV7-2 TGTGCCAGCAGCATCACTAGCGGGGGGGGCTCAGATACGCAGTATTTT CASSITSGGGSDTQYF
- TRBD2 TRBJ2-1 17 TRBV2 TGTGCCAGCAGCCCGTGGGGGGGACTAGCGGGAGCGGGTGAGCAGTTCTTC CASSPWGGLAGAGEQFF
- - TRBJ2-7 16 TRBV28 TGTGCCAGCAGCAAACCCCCGACAGCGTCTCGCGACGAGCAGTACTTC CASSKPPTASRDEQYF
- - TRBJ1-5 15 TRBV27 TGTGCCAGCAGTTTAATATCAGGGGGCAATCAGCCCCAGCATTTT CASSLISGGNQPQHF
- TRBD2 TRBJ2-5 14 TRBV7-2 TGTGCCAGCAGCACTAGCGGGGGGGCAGGGACCCAGTACTTC CASSTSGGAGTQYF
- TRBD2 TRBJ2-7 14 TRBV7-9 TGTGCCAGCAGCATCAGCGGGAGTGGTTACGAGCAGTACTTC CASSISGSGYEQYF